A single sample is the source of the 20 T cell receptor beta chains below, sequenced in a study of shared clonotypes between healthy human individuals. Sequenced by immunoSEQ multiplex PCR; TCRdb stores in-frame clones only, minus some. The top ten hold 1.5% to 2% of the sample, which has about 2.1 million clones, 90% to 95% seen once. Terminally differentiated effector memory CD45RA+ cells were excluded from the naive CD8 cells, which were CD45RO-negative and positively selected for CCR7. The sample consisted of naive CD8+ T cells from PBMCs. All receptors come from a man aged 18-30 years in good health. Some clones in this sample may be carry-over from other donors' samples.

The chain uses TRBV7-2 and TRBJ1-5; D is possibly TRBD1 (5 bases). Trimming removed 2 bases from V and 6 bases from J, with 14 bases in between. Germline lookup yields CDR1 SGHTA and CDR2 FQGNSA. This CDR3 comprises 15 residues. The CDR3 DNA follows: TGTGCCAGCAGCTTATTAGCGGGGGTGGGTCAGCCCCAGCATTTT. Its protein is CASSLLAGVGQPQHF.

V gene TRBV30 combines with J gene TRBJ2-1, with unresolved D. Trimming shortened V by 0 bases and J by 7 bases, and 16 bases separated the two germline ends. CDR1 is GTSNPN, CDR2 SVGIG, per germline (reference sequence). This CDR3 is 15 amino acids long. In DNA, the CDR3 is TGTGCCTGGAGTGTACGGGTGGGCGGTAGGAATGAGCAGTTCTTC. Translated: CAWSVRVGGRNEQFF.

Note on this clone: Additional DNA sequences in this sample encode the identical CDR3. The chain joins TRBV27 to TRBJ1-5, with D maybe TRBD1 (5 bases). The CDR3 covers 13 residues. Germline V gene sequence: CDR1 MNHEY, CDR2 SMNVEV (reference sequence). V lost 3 bases and J lost 5, with 8 bases in between. Written as DNA, the CDR3 is TGTGCCAGCAGTTTCGGGGGGGATCAGCCCCAGCATTTT. Amino acid sequence: CASSFGGDQPQHF.

This rearrangement joins TRBV7-9 to TRBJ1-1; a possible D gene is TRBD1 (5 bases). The germline V and J ends were trimmed by 5 bases and 0 bases, with 13 bases remaining between them. The germline V gene encodes CDR1 SEHNR and CDR2 FQNEAQ (reference sequence). This CDR3 comprises 15 residues. The CDR3 protein is CASSPLRGMNTEAFF. CDR3 DNA sequence: TGTGCCAGCAGCCCACTAAGGGGTATGAACACTGAAGCTTTCTTT.

The chain joins TRBV5-1 to TRBJ2-7; tentatively, D is TRBD2 (6 bases). This CDR3 has 15 residues. V was pared by 4 bases and J by 0 bases, with 14 bases between. Per the germline V gene, CDR1 is SGHRS and CDR2 is YFSETQ. DNA for the CDR3: TGCGCCAGCAGCCTCACCCCTAGCGACTCCTACGAGCAGTACTTC. Amino acid sequence: CASSLTPSDSYEQYF.

The chain links TRBV2 to TRBJ2-5, with D unclear. V was clipped by 7 bases and J by 1 base, with 7 bases between them. The CDR3 length is 12 residues. Germline V gene sequence: CDR1 SNHLY, CDR2 FYNNEI. In nucleotides, the CDR3 is TGTGCCAGCATTGATCTCCAAGAGACCCAGTACTTC. Translated, it gives CASIDLQETQYF.

The rearrangement joins TRBV19 to TRBJ2-1; 7 bases align to TRBD2. Germline CDR1 is LNHDA and CDR2 is SQIVND (reference sequence). The CDR3 is 15 residues long. With V trimmed by 0 bases and J by 10 bases, 9 bases remained unmatched. For the CDR3, the DNA is TGTGCCAGTAGTATAGACTGGCGGGAGTTAGGAGAGCAGTTCTTC. Amino acids: CASSIDWRELGEQFF.

This clone was recorded once. CDR3 amino acids: CASSPLRGNGYTF. Written as DNA, the CDR3 is TGTGCCAGCAGTCCCCTTAGGGGGAATGGCTACACCTTC. This chain joins TRBV27 and TRBJ1-2; TRBD1 is a possible D gene (6 bases). Germline V gene data show CDR1 as MNHEY and CDR2 as SMNVEV (reference sequence). Trimming left V 5 bases short and J 6 bases short, with 13 bases between. The CDR3 length is 13 residues.

The chain combines TRBV29-1 with TRBJ2-7; D might be TRBD1 (5 bases). The CDR3 covers 13 residues. Trimming took 4 bases from V and 0 from J, leaving 10 bases between them. The germline CDR1 and CDR2 sequences are SQVTM and ANQGSEA. The CDR3 DNA reads TGCAGCGTTGCGGCAGGGAACTCCTACGAGCAGTACTTC. As protein: CSVAAGNSYEQYF.

This clone was seen once. The V gene is TRBV11-2, the J gene TRBJ2-6; no definite D call. This CDR3 is 15 amino acids long. V lost 2 bases, J lost 1 base, and 6 bases lay in between. The germline V gene has CDR1 SGHAT and CDR2 FQNNGV. CDR3 sequence: CASSLLQSGANVLTF. Written as DNA, the CDR3 is TGTGCCAGCAGCTTACTCCAGTCTGGGGCCAACGTCCTGACTTTC.

This chain uses TRBV6-1 with TRBJ1-2, with D maybe TRBD1 (6 bases). The germline gives CDR1 MNHNS, CDR2 SASEGT. The V gene lost 2 bases and the J gene lost 6 bases, with 16 bases spanning the gap. This CDR3 contains 15 residues. CDR3 protein: CASSEYPTGRHGYTF. CDR3 bases: TGTGCCAGCAGTGAATATCCCACAGGGAGGCATGGCTACACCTTC.

On this clone itself: Other DNA variants within this sample encode the same CDR3. The CDR3 DNA follows: TGTGCCAGCAGTTACTCGACAGGGGGGACCGGGGAGCTGTTTTTT. It is translated as CASSYSTGGTGELFF. The chain employs TRBV6-5 and TRBJ2-2, with 9 bases lining up with TRBD1. This CDR3 has 15 amino acids. V gave up 0 bases and J gave up 5 bases; unmatched junction bases: 1. Germline lookup yields CDR1 MNHEY and CDR2 SVGAGI.

V gene TRBV27 combines with J gene TRBJ2-5; 11 nucleotides agree with TRBD2. The V gene end was trimmed by 1 base and the J gene end by 2 bases; junction bases not matched to a gene: 3. Germline lookup yields CDR1 MNHEY and CDR2 SMNVEV (reference sequence). The CDR3 spans 16 residues. This chain's CDR3 is CASSLYSGRGQETQYF. The CDR3 DNA reads TGTGCCAGCAGTTTATATAGCGGGAGGGGGCAAGAGACCCAGTACTTC.

The V gene is TRBV21-1, the J gene TRBJ2-7; no DNA check was done on the table's D call, TRBD1. TRBV21-1 constitutes a pseudogene. The CDR3 sequence is 15 residues long. CDR3 nucleotides: TGTGCCAGCAGCATTGCTCCCGGGACAGGCAACGAGCAGTACTTC. Translated: CASSIAPGTGNEQYF.

The chain recombines TRBV27 with TRBJ2-7, with D hard to call. Looked up from germline, CDR1 is MNHEY and CDR2 is SMNVEV (reference sequence). The CDR3 covers 14 residues. V gave up 3 bases and J gave up 0 bases, with 9 bases separating them. The CDR3 DNA reads TGTGCCAGCAGTTTTCAATGGAACTCCTACGAGCAGTACTTC. Translating it yields CASSFQWNSYEQYF.

The chain couples TRBV13 to TRBJ2-1; perhaps TRBD2 as D (6 bases). The CDR3 length is 16 residues. V was pared by 5 bases and J by 0 bases, with 14 bases between. Per germline, CDR1 PRHDT and CDR2 FYEKMQ (reference sequence). DNA of the CDR3: TGTGCCAGCAGCCCCCGTTCGACTAGCTCCTACAATGAGCAGTTCTTC. Translation gives CASSPRSTSSYNEQFF. The entire variable domain, with the rest obtained from reference TRBV13 and TRBJ2-1, is as follows: AAGVIQSPRHLIKEKRETATLKCYPIPRHDTVYWYQQGPGQDPQFLISFYEKMQSDKGSIPDRFSAQQFSDYHSELNMSSLELGDSALYFCASSPRSTSSYNEQFFGPGTRLTVL.

V is TRBV7-9 and J is TRBJ1-1; D gene ambiguous. The germline CDR1 and CDR2 sequences are SEHNR and FQNEAQ (reference sequence). CDR3 length equals 12 residues. Trimming took 5 bases from V and 3 from J, leaving 7 bases between them. As DNA, the CDR3 is TGTGCCAGCAGCGCTGCGGACACTGAAGCTTTCTTT. Its translation is CASSAADTEAFF.

This chain links TRBV9 with TRBJ1-2, with a tentative D call TRBD1 (5 bases). Trimming cost V 3 bases and J 0 bases, with 15 bases left between them. The length of the CDR3 is 16 residues. The V gene's germline CDR1 is SGDLS and CDR2 YYNGEE. The DNA for the CDR3 is TGTGCCAGCAGCGCCCCGTTCGGGGGGACTAACTATGGCTACACCTTC. It translates to CASSAPFGGTNYGYTF.

The chain is built from TRBV28 and TRBJ1-4; D gene uncertain. V gave up 7 bases and J gave up 5 bases, with 17 bases separating them. The germline V gene encodes CDR1 MDHEN and CDR2 SYDVKM. The CDR3 contains 15 residues. CDR3: CASTHVVGKNEKLFF. In nucleotides, the CDR3 is TGTGCCAGCACCCACGTGGTGGGTAAAAATGAAAAACTGTTTTTT.

The chain links TRBV5-3 to TRBJ2-7; the D gene is possibly TRBD1 (5 bases). TRBV5-3 is an ORF; its function is uncertain. The CDR3 totals 14 residues. V was trimmed by 4 bases and J by 2 bases, leaving 13 bases between them. The CDR3 DNA reads as TGTGCCAGAAGCACGACAGCCTTTCCCTACGAGCAGTACTTC. Amino acids: CARSTTAFPYEQYF.